This TCR beta chain was captured by sequencing in a study of cytomegalovirus exposure and HLA in healthy donors. 13 Jbeta primers and 60 Vbeta primers were used for the PCR. The repertoire was sequenced with immunoSEQ multiplex PCR; TCRdb's copy has only in-frame clones and lacks some. Here the sample spans some 120,000 clones, about 70% being singletons. Study results and caveats: Most TCR beta V segments were productive about 87% or about 30% of the time in an earlier analysis.

Regarding this clone: What it binds is unknown.

This TCR derives from a human donor in good health. The sample was PBMCs.

CDR3 amino acids: CASSLDPGFEKLFF. The CDR3 DNA reads TGTGCCAGCAGCTTGGACCCAGGGTTTGAAAAACTGTTTTTT. The chain couples TRBV5-4 to TRBJ1-4, with D perhaps TRBD1 (5 bases). There are 14 residues in the CDR3. V was clipped by 0 bases and J by 7 bases, with 10 bases between them. Per the germline V gene, CDR1 is SGHNT and CDR2 is YYREEE (reference sequence).